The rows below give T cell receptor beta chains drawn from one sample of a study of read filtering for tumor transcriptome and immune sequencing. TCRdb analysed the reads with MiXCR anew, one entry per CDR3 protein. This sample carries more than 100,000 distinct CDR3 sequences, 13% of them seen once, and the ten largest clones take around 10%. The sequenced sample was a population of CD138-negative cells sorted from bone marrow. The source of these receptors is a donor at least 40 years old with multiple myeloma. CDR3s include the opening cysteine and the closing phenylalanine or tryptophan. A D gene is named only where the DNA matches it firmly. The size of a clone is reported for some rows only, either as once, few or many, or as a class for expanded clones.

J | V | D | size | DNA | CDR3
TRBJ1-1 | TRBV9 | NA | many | TGTGCCAGCAGCGTAGGGCAGGGGATGCAGGACACTGAAGCTTTCTTT | CASSVGQGMQDTEAFF
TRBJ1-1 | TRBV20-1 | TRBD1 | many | TGCAGTGCCGGGGACAGGGATAGATCTGAAGCTTTCTTT | CSAGDRDRSEAFF
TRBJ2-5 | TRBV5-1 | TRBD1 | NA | TGCGCCAGCTCCCCAGGGACAGGGAACACCCAGTACTTC | CASSPGTGNTQYF
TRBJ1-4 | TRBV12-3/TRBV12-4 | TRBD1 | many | TGTGCCAGCAGTCCGACAGGGGGCGTTGAAAAATTGTTTTTT | CASSPTGGVEKLFF
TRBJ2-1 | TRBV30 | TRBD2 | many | TGTGCCTGGAAGGGAGGGGACTACCCTGGAAATGAGCAGTTCTTC | CAWKGGDYPGNEQFF
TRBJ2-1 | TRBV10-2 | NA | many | TGCGCCAGCAGAGATCGCTCCTGGAGGCCCGACAATGAGCAGTTCTTC | CASRDRSWRPDNEQFF
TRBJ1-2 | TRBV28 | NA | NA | TGTGCCAGCAGTTTTCGGAGAACCCACCCTGGCTACACCTTC | CASSFRRTHPGYTF
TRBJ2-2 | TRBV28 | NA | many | TGTGCCAGCAGTACAGGGAAACGATCGGACACCGGGGAGCTGTTTTTT | CASSTGKRSDTGELFF
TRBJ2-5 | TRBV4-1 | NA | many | TGCGCCAGCAGCCAAGATAGAACAGCAGAAGAGACCCAGTACTTC | CASSQDRTAEETQYF
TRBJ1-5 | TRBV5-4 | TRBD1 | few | TGTGCCAGCAGCGATAGCCGGGACAGGGGGTCGGGTCAGCCCCAGCATTTT | CASSDSRDRGSGQPQHF
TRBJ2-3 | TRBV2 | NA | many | TGTGCCAGCAGTACTCAGGGAGATACGCAGTATTTT | CASSTQGDTQYF
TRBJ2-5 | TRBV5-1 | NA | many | TGCGCCAGCAGCTTGGGACAAGAGGGGACCCAGTACTTC | CASSLGQEGTQYF
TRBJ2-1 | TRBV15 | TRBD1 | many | TGTGCCACCAGCAGTACCGGGACAGGGGTTGAGCAGTTCTTC | CATSSTGTGVEQFF
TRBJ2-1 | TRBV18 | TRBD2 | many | TGTGCCAGCTCTGTCGGAGGCGATAGCGGGAGGATGGGGAAGATCTTC | CASSVGGDSGRMGKIF